This T cell receptor beta chain was found in a study of OX40 agonist ivuxolimab in advanced cancers. Study-level results: Which antigen the expanded peripheral T cells recognized is unknown.

This clone was recorded once. Its specificity is unknown. Germline V gene data show CDR1 as SGHRS and CDR2 as YFSETQ. After removal of 3 bases from V and 0 bases from J, the junction contained 22 bases not matched to a gene. The CDR3 length is 22 residues. Sequencing used immunoSEQ multiplex PCR; TCRdb keeps in-frame clones, though not all of them. Seen here are about 73,000 clones, approximately 90% observed once, and the top ten hold 0.4% to 0.5%. V gene TRBV5-1 combines with J gene TRBJ2-1; TRBD2 agrees at 9 bases. The sequence derives from an adult with an advanced solid tumor such as melanoma, head and neck, liver or kidney cancer. Sequenced here: CD4+ or CD8+ T cells sorted from blood, sampled in a trial of the OX40 agonist ivuxolimab. The CDR3 DNA reads as TGCGCCAGCAGCTCCACGACCTTTAGCGGGAGTGCCTTAGTAAGCTCCTACAATGAGCAGTTCTTC. Its protein is CASSSTTFSGSALVSSYNEQFF.